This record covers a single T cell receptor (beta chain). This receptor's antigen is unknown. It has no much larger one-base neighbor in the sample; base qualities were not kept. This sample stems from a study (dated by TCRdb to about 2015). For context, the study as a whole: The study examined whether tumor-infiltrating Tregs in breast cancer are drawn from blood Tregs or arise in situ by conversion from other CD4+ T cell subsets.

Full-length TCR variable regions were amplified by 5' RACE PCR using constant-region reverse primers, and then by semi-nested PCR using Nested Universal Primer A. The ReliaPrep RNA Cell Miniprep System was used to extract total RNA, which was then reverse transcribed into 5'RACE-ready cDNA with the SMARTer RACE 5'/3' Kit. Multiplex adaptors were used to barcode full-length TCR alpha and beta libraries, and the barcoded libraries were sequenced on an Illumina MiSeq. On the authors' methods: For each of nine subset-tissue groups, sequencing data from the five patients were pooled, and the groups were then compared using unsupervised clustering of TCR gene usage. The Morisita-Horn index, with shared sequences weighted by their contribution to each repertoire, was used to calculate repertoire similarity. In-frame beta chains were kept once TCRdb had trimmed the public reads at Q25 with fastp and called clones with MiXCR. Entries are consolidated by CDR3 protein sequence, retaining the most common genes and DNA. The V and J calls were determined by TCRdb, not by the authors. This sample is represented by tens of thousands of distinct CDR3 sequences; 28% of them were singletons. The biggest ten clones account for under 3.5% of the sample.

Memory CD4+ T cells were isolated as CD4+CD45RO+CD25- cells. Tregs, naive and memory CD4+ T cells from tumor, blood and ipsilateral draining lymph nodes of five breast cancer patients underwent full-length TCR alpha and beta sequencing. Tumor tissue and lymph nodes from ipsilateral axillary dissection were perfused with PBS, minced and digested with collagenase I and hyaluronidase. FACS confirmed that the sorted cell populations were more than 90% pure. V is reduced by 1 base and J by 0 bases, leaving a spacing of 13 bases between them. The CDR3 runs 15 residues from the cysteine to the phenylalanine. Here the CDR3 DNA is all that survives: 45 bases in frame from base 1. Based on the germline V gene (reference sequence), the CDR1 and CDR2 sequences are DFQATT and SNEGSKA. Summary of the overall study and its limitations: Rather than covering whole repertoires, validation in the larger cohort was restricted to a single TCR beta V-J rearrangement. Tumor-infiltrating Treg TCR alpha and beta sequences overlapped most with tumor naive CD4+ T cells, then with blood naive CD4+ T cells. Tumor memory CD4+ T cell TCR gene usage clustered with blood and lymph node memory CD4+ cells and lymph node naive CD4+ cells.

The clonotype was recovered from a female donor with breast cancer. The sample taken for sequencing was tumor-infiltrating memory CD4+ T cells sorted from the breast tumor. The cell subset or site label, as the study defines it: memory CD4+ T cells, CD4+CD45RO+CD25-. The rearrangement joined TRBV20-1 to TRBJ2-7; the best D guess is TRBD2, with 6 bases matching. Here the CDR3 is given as CSARVAGLPSYEQYF. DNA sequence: TGCAGTGCTAGAGTAGCCGGACTACCCTCCTACGAGCAGTACTTC.